This is a list of T cell receptor beta chains from one sample in a study of OX40 agonist ivuxolimab in advanced cancers. Here immunoSEQ multiplex PCR was the method, and the copy in TCRdb shows in-frame clones only, minus some. The data contain fewer than 25,000 clones, around four fifths of them singletons. Sample: CD4+ or CD8+ T cells sorted from blood, taken in a trial of the OX40 agonist ivuxolimab. These receptors came from an adult with an advanced solid tumor such as melanoma, head and neck, liver or kidney cancer. Each CDR3 is given with its conserved first and last residue. D genes are given only for firm matches. Expanded clones get a size class; other rows say once, few or many, or leave the size out.

>TRBJ2-1|TRBV5-4|.|few
CASSNFHRDNEQFF
TGTGCCAGCAGCAACTTTCACAGGGACAATGAGCAGTTCTTC
>TRBJ1-4|TRBV27|.|few
CASSFFSTNEKLFF
TGTGCCAGCAGTTTCTTTTCAACTAATGAAAAACTGTTTTTT
>TRBJ2-5|TRBV27|TRBD2|.
CASSLSSDSGGTQYF
TGTGCCAGCAGTTTGTCGTCTGACTCGGGGGGGACCCAGTACTTC
>TRBJ2-7|TRBV2|.|few
CASRAPGGGPSYEQYF
TGTGCCAGCAGGGCCCCCGGAGGGGGGCCTTCCTACGAGCAGTACTTC
>TRBJ1-6|TRBV6-1|TRBD1|.
CASSEQGDNSPLHF
TGTGCCAGCAGTGAACAGGGGGATAATTCACCCCTCCACTTT
>TRBJ2-5|TRBV29-1|TRBD2|.
CSGDLTSGQETQYF
TGCAGCGGTGATTTGACTAGCGGACAAGAGACCCAGTACTTC
>TRBJ1-2|TRBV7-6|.|.
CASSPGSGGYPYGYTF
TGTGCCAGCAGCCCTGGGTCGGGGGGCTATCCCTATGGCTACACCTTC
>TRBJ2-7|TRBV2|TRBD2|many
CASSEWVGGESYEQYF
TGTGCCAGCAGTGAATGGGTCGGGGGGGAATCCTACGAGCAGTACTTC
>TRBJ2-2|TRBV6-5|.|once
CASSYASFLGGELFF
TGTGCCAGCAGTTACGCCAGTTTTCTCGGTGGGGAGCTGTTTTTT
>TRBJ1-5|TRBV4-1|TRBD1|.
CASSQGTNQPQHF
TGCGCCAGTTCACAGGGGACAAATCAGCCCCAGCATTTT
>TRBJ2-7|TRBV30|TRBD1|.
CAWSGRDRGAYEQYF
TGTGCCTGGAGTGGCCGGGACAGGGGTGCCTACGAGCAGTACTTC
>TRBJ2-7|TRBV19|TRBD1|few
CASSIQGASYEQYF
TGTGCCAGTAGTATCCAGGGGGCCTCCTACGAGCAGTACTTC
>TRBJ1-2|TRBV6-5|.|.
CASSDEFNYGYTF
TGTGCCAGCAGCGACGAGTTTAACTATGGCTACACCTTC
>TRBJ2-2|TRBV7-2|.|.
CASSAKMRFPGELFF
TGTGCCAGCAGCGCCAAAATGCGATTCCCCGGGGAGCTGTTTTTT
>TRBJ2-1|TRBV7-2|.|.
CASSLTSYEQFF
TGTGCCAGCAGCCTCACTAGCTATGAGCAGTTCTTC
>TRBJ1-2|TRBV27|.|.
CASSLGQGHHLNYGYTF
TGTGCCAGCAGTTTGGGGCAGGGGCATCACTTGAACTATGGCTACACCTTC